This T cell receptor (beta chain) was documented in a study of cytomegalovirus exposure and HLA in healthy donors. Looking at the study overall: Early released data had approximately 86 million unique TCRs, all coming from HLA-typed donors. Study results and caveats: In vitro confirmation showed a few CMV-associated chains to be CMV antigen specific. According to the study, 150 to 200 TCR beta chains were cytomegalovirus-associated.

The V and J ends lost 0 bases and 4 bases respectively, with 10 bases between them. The CDR3 runs to 14 residues. Germline V gene lookup returns CDR1 SGHNT and CDR2 YYREEE (reference sequence). PCR amplification relied on 60 Vbeta primers (plus 13 Jbeta primers). The data were produced by immunoSEQ multiplex PCR, yet TCRdb's version contains in-frame clones alone and is incomplete. The sample yields over 150,000 clones, 75% to 90% seen once. This clone was observed a handful of times. What it binds is not known. This receptor was identified in a woman aged 50 to 65 in good health and CMV-seropositive. Sample: PBMCs. V usage is TRBV5-4 and J usage is TRBJ1-2; tentatively, D is TRBD1 (5 bases). The CDR3 DNA is TGTGCCAGCAGCTTGGGGGGGGTGGCCTATGGCTACACCTTC. Translated, it gives CASSLGGVAYGYTF.